The entry below describes one T cell receptor beta chain. The data derive from a study of shared clonotypes between healthy human individuals. This CDR3 has 13 residues. The V segment lost 10 bases and the J segment 7 bases; nucleotides outside the gene matches: 10. CDR1 and CDR2 from the germline V gene are MNHNS and SASEGT. TCRdb's table, derived via immunoSEQ multiplex PCR, lists solely in-frame clones and lacks some. This table has 1 million to 1.2 million clones, approximately 75% appearing once. This TCR came from a man younger than 35 in good health. Some clones in this sample may be carry-over from other donors' samples. Input material: memory CD4+ T cells from PBMCs. Subset meaning: CD45RA-negative fraction. The rearrangement links TRBV6-1 to TRBJ1-3; 7 bases are shared with TRBD1. Written as DNA, the CDR3 is TGTGCCACCAGAGAGGGGGCCAGGAACACCATATATTTT. As protein: CATREGARNTIYF.